This T cell receptor (beta chain) stems from a study of T cells in Graves' hyperthyroidism and ophthalmopathy. Study-level results: Among thyroid clonotypes expanded above 0.001, most also appeared in blood. Ophthalmopathy was distinguished from stable hyperthyroidism by 13 V-J signatures.

What was amplified from RNA transcripts were TCR beta CDR3 regions. An initial round of RT-PCR targeting the TCR CDR3 relied on the HTBI primer set. TCRdb re-called the multiplex PCR reads through MiXCR, storing one row per CDR3 protein. Here the sample spans about 640,000 distinct CDR3 sequences, around 20% being singletons. A note on this clonotype: Its antigen is still unknown. This may arise from a read error, as a much more abundant clone is one base away.

Diagnoses rested on clinical symptoms, serum thyroxine and TRAb, thyroid ultrasound and orbital computed tomography. The PBMCs studied were ones that came from 8.5 to 10 ml fresh peripheral blood. The sample was blood. This sequence originates from a man in his thirties or forties with Graves' ophthalmopathy.

CDR3 region: CASSFADWGVDEQYF. In DNA form, the CDR3 reads TGTGCCAGCAGCTTCGCGGACTGGGGAGTCGACGAGCAGTACTTC. The V call is TRBV11-1, the J call TRBJ2-7, with D tentatively TRBD2 (5 bases). Between the trimmed V and J ends, which lost 3 bases and 5 bases, there was a span of 17 bases. CDR3 size: 15 residues. Germline CDR1 and CDR2: SGHAT and FQDESV (reference sequence).